The entry that follows covers one T cell receptor (beta chain) sequence. Its antigen is currently unknown. Germline loops: CDR1 LNHDA, CDR2 SQIVND (reference sequence). This CDR3 has 13 amino acids. Trimming shortened V by 4 bases and J by 4 bases, and 10 bases separated the two germline ends. This sample is part of a study of shared clonotypes between healthy human individuals. Across the study: CD4 naive and memory got three plates each, CD8 naive two, CD8 memory one. Study observations and caveats: Across a handful of donors, naive CD4 shared roughly 5.2%, naive CD8 around 3.8%, memory CD4 approximately 2.5%, memory CD8 roughly 0.37%.

Samples underwent the assay at deep level. Data came from immunoSEQ multiplex PCR; TCRdb stores just in-frame clones and leaves some out. The sample holds approximately 2.5 million clones, over 85% seen once. The chain recombines TRBV19 with TRBJ1-1; the D is unclear. Sequences were obtained from naive CD4+ T cells from PBMCs. Subset in this sample: CD45RA+ positively selected. This TCR was sampled from a man between 18 and 35 years old in good health. Some clones in this sample may be carry-over from other donors' samples. The CDR3 sequence is CASSTLASTEAFF. In nucleotides, the CDR3 is TGTGCCAGTAGTACATTGGCCAGCACTGAAGCTTTCTTT.